Shown below are 23 T cell receptor beta chains from a single sample sequenced in a study of cytomegalovirus exposure and HLA in healthy donors. The PCR contained 60 Vbeta and 13 Jbeta primers. Produced via immunoSEQ multiplex PCR; TCRdb's table is partial and in-frame only. The table lists some 190,000 clones, roughly 8.7% of them singletons. Sequenced input: PBMCs. These receptors all stem from a woman in her 30s in good health and CMV-seropositive.

This clone was counted between two and nine times. The chain carries TRBV19 and TRBJ2-7; D unclear. Germline V gives CDR1 LNHDA, CDR2 SQIVND (reference sequence). Trimming cost V 2 bases and J 0 bases, with 11 bases left between them. The CDR3 loop spans 15 amino acids. CDR3: CASSILGEVSYEQYF. The CDR3 DNA reads as TGTGCCAGTAGTATACTCGGAGAGGTCTCCTACGAGCAGTACTTC.

V and J are TRBV6-1 and TRBJ2-5; the match to TRBD2 covers 12 bases. The CDR3 is made up of 14 amino acids. Germline CDR1 reads MNHNS; CDR2 reads SASEGT. V shed 6 bases and J 5 bases; nucleotides not matched to a gene: 4. The DNA of the CDR3 is TGTGCCAGCAGGACTAGCGGGAGAAGGGAGACCCAGTACTTC. Translation gives CASRTSGRRETQYF.

The DNA for the CDR3 is TGCGCCAGCAGCCAAGTGGAGGGAGGACCAGATACGCAGTATTTT. Protein: CASSQVEGGPDTQYF. This chain joins TRBV4-1 and TRBJ2-3; a weak D match, TRBD2 (6 bases). Trimming cost V 1 base and J 4 bases, with 12 bases left between them. The V gene's germline CDR1 is MGHRA and CDR2 YSYEKL. The CDR3 length is 15 residues.

The chain combines TRBV25-1 with TRBJ2-7; 8 positions match TRBD1. CDR1 and CDR2 (germline): MGHDK, SYGVNS. Trimming removed 10 bases from V and 1 base from J; junction bases left unmatched: 6. The CDR3 is 13 amino acids. The CDR3 reads CATRTGFSYEQYF. CDR3 nucleotides: TGTGCCACAAGGACAGGGTTTTCCTACGAGCAGTACTTC.

The chain employs TRBV6-1 and TRBJ2-7; 10 nucleotides agree with TRBD2. Germline values: CDR1 MNHNS, CDR2 SASEGT. This CDR3 has 14 amino acids. With V trimmed by 1 base and J by 7 bases, 4 bases remained unmatched. The CDR3 here is CASSEVAGGGEQYF. The CDR3 DNA sequence: TGTGCCAGCAGTGAAGTAGCGGGAGGAGGAGAGCAGTACTTC.

This clone was seen only a few times. DNA for the CDR3: TGTGCCAGCAGCCAAGTTCTACAGGGTAACTACAATGAGCAGTTCTTC. Residues: CASSQVLQGNYNEQFF. The V call is TRBV14, the J call TRBJ2-1, with D tentatively TRBD1 (6 bases). This CDR3 comprises 16 residues. CDR1 SGHDN and CDR2 FVKESK come from the germline V gene. Trimming cost V 1 base and J 3 bases, with 13 bases left between them.

The chain has TRBV6-6 and TRBJ2-7; 8 nucleotides line up with TRBD2. V dropped 2 bases and J dropped 7; count of bases not matched to a gene: 10. Per the germline V gene, CDR1 is MNHNY and CDR2 is SVGAGI (reference sequence). The CDR3 spans 15 residues. The CDR3 DNA sequence: TGTGCCAGCAGTTACGCGGGGGGCGAGTCTCAAGAGCAGTACTTC. The encoded protein is CASSYAGGESQEQYF.

This rearrangement joins TRBV20-1 to TRBJ2-7; 7 bases align to TRBD1. V was clipped by 6 bases and J by 6 bases; unmatched bases: 5. Germline CDR1 reads DFQATT; CDR2 reads SNEGSKA (reference sequence). The CDR3 consists of 11 residues. CDR3 protein: CSANRGIEQYF. CDR3 in DNA: TGCAGTGCGAACAGGGGTATCGAGCAGTACTTC.

This clone was seen only a few times. This sequence joins TRBV13 and TRBJ2-2; D unresolved. V lost 7 bases, J lost 1 base, and 16 bases lay in between. The CDR3 extends over 16 amino acids. The V gene's germline CDR1 is PRHDT and CDR2 FYEKMQ (reference sequence). For the CDR3, the DNA is TGTGCCAGCACCACCCAAGAGGCGTTGAACACCGGGGAGCTGTTTTTT. Encoded protein: CASTTQEALNTGELFF.

A few counts support this clone. The DNA for the CDR3 is TGCAGTGCCGCGACTTGGGTGACCCAGTACTTC. Translation: CSAATWVTQYF. The V call is TRBV20-1, the J call TRBJ2-5, with no clear D. V shed 6 bases and J shed 7 bases, with 12 bases lying between them. The CDR3 totals 11 residues. Germline V gives CDR1 DFQATT, CDR2 SNEGSKA (reference sequence).

V is TRBV11-2 and J is TRBJ1-1; D is unclear. V shed 1 base and J shed 1 base, with 10 bases lying between them. This CDR3 is 15 amino acids long. Germline V gene data show CDR1 as SGHAT and CDR2 as FQNNGV. The CDR3 sequence: CASSLGLGANTEAFF. The CDR3 DNA reads as TGTGCCAGCAGCTTAGGACTGGGTGCGAACACTGAAGCTTTCTTT.

DNA for the CDR3: TGTGCCAGCAGCTTAGGTTTCGCAGGGGAGAACACTGAAGCTTTCTTT. As protein: CASSLGFAGENTEAFF. V is TRBV7-2 and J is TRBJ1-1, with a tentative D call TRBD1 (6 bases). The germline V and J ends were trimmed by 1 base and 1 base, with 13 bases remaining between them. This CDR3 region has 16 residues. Germline V lookup: CDR1 SGHTA, CDR2 FQGNSA.

This clone was detected a few times. This chain uses TRBV5-4 with TRBJ2-5; 11 nucleotides line up with TRBD2. The CDR3 runs 15 residues. Trimming cost V 4 bases and J 1 base; bases outside gene matches: 3. Germline CDR1 SGHNT, CDR2 YYREEE (reference sequence). The CDR3: CASSTGLAAQETQYF. In DNA form, the CDR3 reads TGTGCCAGCAGCACGGGACTAGCGGCCCAAGAGACCCAGTACTTC.

This clone was counted once. Other DNA sequences in this specimen translate into the identical CDR3. As DNA, the CDR3 is TGTGCCTGGAGCCCTGGACTAGTCTACAATGAGCAGTTCTTC. It is translated as CAWSPGLVYNEQFF. The chain combines TRBV30 with TRBJ2-1; 7 bases agree with TRBD2. The CDR3 contains 14 residues. The ends lost 3 bases at V and 3 bases at J; junction bases unmatched: 5. The germline CDR1 and CDR2 sequences are GTSNPN and SVGIG (reference sequence). Looking up the rest from reference TRBV30 and TRBJ2-1 gives the full variable domain: SQTIHQWPATLVQPVGSPLSLECTVEGTSNPNLYWYRQAAGRGLQLLFYSVGIGQISSEVPQNLSASRPQDRQFILSSKKLLLSDSGFYLCAWSPGLVYNEQFFGPGTRLTVL.

This clone has more than one count but fewer than ten. The junction differs from germline at one of its ends, possibly a read error. The chain links TRBV2 to TRBJ1-2; TRBD1 is a possible D gene (5 bases). Germline V gene lookup returns CDR1 SNHLY and CDR2 FYNNEI. This CDR3 has 13 amino acids. The chain's CDR3 is CASRSGGLYGCTF. In nucleotides, the CDR3 is TGTGCCAGCAGGTCCGGGGGTCTCTATGGCTGCACCTTC.

In DNA, the CDR3 is TGTGCCAGCAGCTTAGGCAGGGGACGCCCCTACGAGCAGTACTTC. It codes for CASSLGRGRPYEQYF. The chain joins TRBV7-9 to TRBJ2-7; tentatively, D is TRBD1 (6 bases). The germline gives CDR1 SEHNR, CDR2 FQNEAQ (reference sequence). CDR3 size: 15 residues. V was clipped by 1 base and J by 2 bases, with 12 bases between them. Based on the CDR3 plus reference TRBV7-9 and TRBJ2-7, the full variable domain is DTGVSQNPRHKITKRGQNVTFRCDPISEHNRLYWYRQTLGQGPEFLTYFQNEAQLEKSRLLSDRFSAERPKGSFSTLEIQRTEQGDSAMYLCASSLGRGRPYEQYFGPGTRLTVT.

The CDR3 nucleotides read TGTGCCAGCAGCTTAAGCGGGAGGTATGAGCAGTTCTTC. As protein: CASSLSGRYEQFF. This chain uses TRBV5-5 with TRBJ2-1, with 9 bases lining up with TRBD2. CDR3 length: 13 amino acids. Unmatched junction bases numbered 2, after V lost 2 bases and J lost 8 bases. Looked up from germline, CDR1 is SGHKS and CDR2 is YYEKEE (reference sequence).

This clone was counted between two and nine times. J is TRBJ1-5 and V is TRBV28; D is ambiguous. The CDR3 totals 12 residues. Germline V gene lookup returns CDR1 MDHEN and CDR2 SYDVKM. V dropped 6 bases and J dropped 8 bases, with 11 bases sitting between them. As DNA, the CDR3 is TGTGCCAGCAGCCGGGTGGAGGAGCCCCAGCATTTT. Protein: CASSRVEEPQHF.

This chain links TRBV7-3 with TRBJ1-1, with D hard to call. With 4 bases removed from V and 8 bases from J, the gap between germline ends came to 11 bases. The germline V gene encodes CDR1 SGHTA and CDR2 FQGTGA. The CDR3 is 12 residues long. CDR3 coding DNA: TGTGCCAGCAGCTCTCCGACTGGAGAAGCTTTCTTT. It is translated as CASSSPTGEAFF. Looking up the rest from reference TRBV7-3 and TRBJ1-1 gives the full variable domain: GAGVSQTPSNKVTEKGKYVELRCDPISGHTALYWYRQSLGQGPEFLIYFQGTGAADDSGLPNDRFFAVRPEGSVSTLKIQRTERGDSAVYLCASSSPTGEAFFGQGTRLTVV.

The chain carries TRBV5-1 and TRBJ2-3, with D possibly matching TRBD1 (5 bases). Germline V CDR1 and CDR2: SGHRS, YFSETQ. The germline V and J ends were trimmed by 0 bases and 6 bases, with 11 bases remaining between them. The CDR3 loop spans 14 amino acids. CDR3 DNA: TGCGCCAGCAGCTTGGGGGGCTCGAGGGATACGCAGTATTTT. This gives the protein CASSLGGSRDTQYF.

This clone was counted only a few times. The CDR3 coding sequence is TGTGCCAGCAGTTACTCGGACAGATATGGCTACACCTTC. It is translated as CASSYSDRYGYTF. This chain connects TRBV6-6 to TRBJ1-2, with D possibly being TRBD1 (6 bases). Germline CDR1 is MNHNY and CDR2 is SVGAGI (reference sequence). The V end was cut by 0 bases, the J end by 5 bases, with 7 bases between. There are 13 residues in the CDR3.

V gene TRBV5-1 combines with J gene TRBJ1-1; D unresolved. Germline CDR1 is SGHRS and CDR2 is YFSETQ. Deletions cut 4 bases from V and 1 base from J, with 8 bases between. The CDR3 is made up of 13 amino acids. The CDR3 region is CASSLPQNTEAFF. The CDR3 nucleotides are TGCGCCAGCAGCCTTCCACAGAACACTGAAGCTTTCTTT.

The chain uses TRBV7-8 and TRBJ1-5; no reliable D call. The CDR3 is 15 amino acids. The germline V gene encodes CDR1 SGHVS and CDR2 FQNEAQ. The V gene lost 5 bases and the J gene lost 3 bases, with 14 bases spanning the gap. This CDR3 is CASSPSTAFNQPQHF. The CDR3 DNA sequence: TGTGCCAGCAGCCCCTCAACAGCTTTCAATCAGCCCCAGCATTTT.